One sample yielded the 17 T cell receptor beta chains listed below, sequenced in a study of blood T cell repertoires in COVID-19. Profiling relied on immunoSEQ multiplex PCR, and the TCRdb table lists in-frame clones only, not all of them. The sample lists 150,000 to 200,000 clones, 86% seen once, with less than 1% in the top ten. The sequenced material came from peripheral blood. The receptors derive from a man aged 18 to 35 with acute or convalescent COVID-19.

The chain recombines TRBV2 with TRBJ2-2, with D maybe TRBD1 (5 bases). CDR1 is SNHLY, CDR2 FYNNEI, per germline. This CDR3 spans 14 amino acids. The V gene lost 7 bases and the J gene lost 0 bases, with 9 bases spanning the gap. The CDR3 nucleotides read TGTGCCAGCACTGGACACCCGAACACCGGGGAGCTGTTTTTT. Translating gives CASTGHPNTGELFF.

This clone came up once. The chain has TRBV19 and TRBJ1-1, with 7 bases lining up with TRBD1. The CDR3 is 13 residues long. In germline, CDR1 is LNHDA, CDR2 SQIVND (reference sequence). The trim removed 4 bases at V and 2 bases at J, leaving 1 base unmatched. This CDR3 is CASSTGGNTEAFF. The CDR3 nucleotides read TGTGCCAGTAGTACAGGGGGAAACACTGAAGCTTTCTTT.

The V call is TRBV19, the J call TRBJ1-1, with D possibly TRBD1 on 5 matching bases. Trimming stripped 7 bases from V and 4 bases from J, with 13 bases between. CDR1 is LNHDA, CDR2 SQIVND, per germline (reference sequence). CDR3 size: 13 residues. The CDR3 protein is CASIPQGGTEAFF. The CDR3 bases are TGTGCCAGTATTCCCCAGGGCGGCACTGAAGCTTTCTTT.

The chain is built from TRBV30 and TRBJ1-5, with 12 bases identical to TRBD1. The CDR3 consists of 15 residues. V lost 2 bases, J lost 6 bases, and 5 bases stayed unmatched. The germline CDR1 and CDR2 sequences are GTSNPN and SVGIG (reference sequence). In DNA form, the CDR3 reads TGTGCCTGGAGTTGGGGACAGGGGGCGGGTCAGCCCCAGCATTTT. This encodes CAWSWGQGAGQPQHF.

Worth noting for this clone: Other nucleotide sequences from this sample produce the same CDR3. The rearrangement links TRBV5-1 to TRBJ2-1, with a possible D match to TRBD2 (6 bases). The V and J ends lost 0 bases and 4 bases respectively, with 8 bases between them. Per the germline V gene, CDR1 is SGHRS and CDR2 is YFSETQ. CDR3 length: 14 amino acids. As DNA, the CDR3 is TGCGCCAGCAGCTTGGCCGGGACTTACAATGAGCAGTTCTTC. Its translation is CASSLAGTYNEQFF.

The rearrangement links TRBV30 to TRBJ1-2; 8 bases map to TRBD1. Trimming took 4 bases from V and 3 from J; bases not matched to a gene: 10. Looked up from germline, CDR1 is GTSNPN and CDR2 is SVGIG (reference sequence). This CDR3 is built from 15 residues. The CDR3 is CAWTTTGGADYGYTF. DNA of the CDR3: TGTGCCTGGACGACCACAGGGGGGGCGGACTATGGCTACACCTTC.

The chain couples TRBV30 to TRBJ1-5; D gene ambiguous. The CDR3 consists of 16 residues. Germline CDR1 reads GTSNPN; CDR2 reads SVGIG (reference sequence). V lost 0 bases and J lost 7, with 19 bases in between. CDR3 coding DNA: TGTGCCTGGAGTGTACGAGGGTCCTGGGGAGGCCAGCCCCAGCATTTT. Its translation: CAWSVRGSWGGQPQHF.

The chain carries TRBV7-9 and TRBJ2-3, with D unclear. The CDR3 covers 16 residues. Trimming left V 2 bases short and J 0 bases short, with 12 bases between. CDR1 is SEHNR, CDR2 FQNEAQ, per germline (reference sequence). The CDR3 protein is CASSLLILGSTDTQYF. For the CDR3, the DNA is TGTGCCAGCAGCTTATTGATTCTCGGGAGCACAGATACGCAGTATTTT.

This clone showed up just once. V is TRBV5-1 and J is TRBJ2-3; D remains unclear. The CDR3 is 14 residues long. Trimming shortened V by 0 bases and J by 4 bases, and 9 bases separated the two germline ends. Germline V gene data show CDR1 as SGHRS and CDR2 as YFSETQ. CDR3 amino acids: CASSLATDADTQYF. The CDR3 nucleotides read TGCGCCAGCAGCTTGGCTACAGATGCAGATACGCAGTATTTT.

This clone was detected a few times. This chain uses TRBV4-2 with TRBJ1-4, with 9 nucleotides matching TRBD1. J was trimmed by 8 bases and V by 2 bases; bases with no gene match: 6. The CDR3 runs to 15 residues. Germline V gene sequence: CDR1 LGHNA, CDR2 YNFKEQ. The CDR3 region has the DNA TGTGCCAGCAGCCAATCCACAGGGGGCTTGGAAAAACTGTTTTTT. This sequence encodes CASSQSTGGLEKLFF.

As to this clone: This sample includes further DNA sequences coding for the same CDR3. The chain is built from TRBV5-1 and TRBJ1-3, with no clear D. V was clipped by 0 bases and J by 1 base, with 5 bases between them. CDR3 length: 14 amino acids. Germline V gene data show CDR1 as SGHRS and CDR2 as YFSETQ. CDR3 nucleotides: TGCGCCAGCAGCTTGGCGGGATCTGGAAACACCATATATTTT. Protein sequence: CASSLAGSGNTIYF.

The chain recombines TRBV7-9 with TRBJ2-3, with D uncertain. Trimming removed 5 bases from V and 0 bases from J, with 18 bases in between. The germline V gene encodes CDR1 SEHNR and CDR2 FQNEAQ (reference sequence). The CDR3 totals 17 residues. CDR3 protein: CASSNWRVGSSTDTQYF. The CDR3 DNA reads TGTGCCAGCAGCAACTGGCGTGTCGGGTCTAGCACAGATACGCAGTATTTT. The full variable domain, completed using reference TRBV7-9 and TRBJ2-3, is DTGVSQNPRHKITKRGQNVTFRCDPISEHNRLYWYRQTLGQGPEFLTYFQNEAQLEKSRLLSDRFSAERPKGSFSTLEIQRTEQGDSAMYLCASSNWRVGSSTDTQYFGPGTRLTVL.

Written as DNA, the CDR3 is TGTGCCAGCAGTGAACGGGACAGAGCCACAGATACGCAGTATTTT. This translates into CASSERDRATDTQYF. This chain uses TRBV6-4 with TRBJ2-3; 7 nucleotides align to TRBD1. Trimming removed 3 bases from V and 2 bases from J; junction bases left unmatched: 5. Germline V CDR1 and CDR2: MRHNA, SNTAGT. The CDR3 length is 15 residues.

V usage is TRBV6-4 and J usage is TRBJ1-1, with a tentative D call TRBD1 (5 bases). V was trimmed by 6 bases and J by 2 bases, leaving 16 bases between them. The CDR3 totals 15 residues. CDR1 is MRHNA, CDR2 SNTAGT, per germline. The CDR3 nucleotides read TGTGCCAGCAGAGACCGGCCAGGGCTTAACACTGAAGCTTTCTTT. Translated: CASRDRPGLNTEAFF.

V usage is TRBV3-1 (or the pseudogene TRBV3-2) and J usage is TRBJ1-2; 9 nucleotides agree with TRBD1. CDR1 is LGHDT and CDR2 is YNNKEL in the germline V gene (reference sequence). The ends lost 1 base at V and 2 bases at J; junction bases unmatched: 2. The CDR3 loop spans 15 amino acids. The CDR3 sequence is CASSQVGTGNYGYTF. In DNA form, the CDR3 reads TGTGCCAGCAGCCAAGTAGGGACAGGGAACTATGGCTACACCTTC.

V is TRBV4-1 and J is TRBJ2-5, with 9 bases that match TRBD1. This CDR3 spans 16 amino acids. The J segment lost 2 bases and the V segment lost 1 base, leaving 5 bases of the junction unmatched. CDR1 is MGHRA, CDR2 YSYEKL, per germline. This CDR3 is CASSQAGTGRQETQYF. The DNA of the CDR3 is TGCGCCAGCAGCCAAGCCGGGACAGGGCGGCAAGAGACCCAGTACTTC.

The CDR3 sequence is CASSQGTGGLNQPQHF. Here the CDR3 DNA reads TGCGCCAGCAGCCAGGGCACAGGGGGCCTCAATCAGCCCCAGCATTTT. This chain joins TRBV4-1 and TRBJ1-5; TRBD1 aligns across 9 bases. Germline CDR1 reads MGHRA; CDR2 reads YSYEKL. Unmatched junction bases numbered 6, after V lost 3 bases and J lost 3 bases. The CDR3 runs to 16 residues.